A selection of T cell receptor beta chains follows, all from one sample in a study of T cells in tumors after PD-1 blockade. Method: immunoSEQ multiplex PCR; TCRdb's copy keeps in-frame clones and lacks some. The data show approximately 63,000 clones, around two thirds seen once. The specimen comprised PBMCs, sampled after anti-PD-1 treatment. The origin of the receptors is a human donor with basal cell carcinoma. The CDR3 runs from the conserved cysteine through the conserved F or W. Clone size is shown for a subset of rows, as once, few, many or a class of expanded clone.

v_call	j_call	clone_size	cdr3_aa
TRBV5-4	TRBJ1-2	NA	CASSLGQQNYGYTF
TRBV28	TRBJ2-3	NA	CASSLVSVDTQYF
TRBV4-2	TRBJ2-7	NA	CASSQDLSPAGTGVNEQYF
TRBV12-5	TRBJ1-1	NA	CASADGTVKGTEAFF
TRBV28	TRBJ2-7	once	CASREDRPSSYEQYF
TRBV7-8	TRBJ2-1	NA	CASSSTLGGGQNIEQFF
TRBV15	TRBJ2-3	NA	CATSIRQGGGTDTQYF
TRBV19	TRBJ1-6	NA	CASSKGTGPYNSPLHF
TRBV6-5	TRBJ1-3	NA	CASSRQGPGNTIYF
TRBV5-6	TRBJ1-1	NA	CASSQGGQVDTEAFF
TRBV28	TRBJ1-2	NA	CASRDTANYGYTF
TRBV3-1/TRBV3-2	TRBJ1-5	NA	CASSQEFQQPQHF
TRBV27	TRBJ2-2	NA	CASSYRRTGELFF
TRBV27	TRBJ1-5	NA	CASKIHNGTPRAYSNQPQHF
TRBV5-1	TRBJ2-7	NA	CASSSITGPSSYEQYF
TRBV3-1/TRBV3-2	TRBJ1-5	NA	CASSQNRVNQPQHF
TRBV19	TRBJ1-5	NA	CASRGPPAYNQPQHF
TRBV2	TRBJ2-7	few	CASRGTVSSYEQYF
TRBV5-6	TRBJ1-3	once	CASSLGTGGLGNTIYF
TRBV7-2	TRBJ2-1	NA	CASSERTSGGIRLRNEQFF
TRBV5-1	TRBJ2-1	NA	CASSFRIASNNNEQFF
TRBV28	TRBJ2-7	NA	CASSSPGGGSYEQYF
TRBV4-1	TRBJ2-3	NA	CASSQDLAGAITDTQYF
TRBV10-3	TRBJ1-4	NA	CAISEHGNNEKLFF
TRBV16	TRBJ1-3	NA	CASSQYQDISGNTIYF
TRBV19	TRBJ2-5	NA	CASSISPGPQETQYF
TRBV5-1	TRBJ2-1	NA	CASSLASAGYINEQFF
TRBV2	TRBJ1-6	NA	CASSGRQLGNSPLHF
TRBV18	TRBJ1-1	NA	CASSPQGSNTEAFF
TRBV4-1	TRBJ2-7	NA	CASSQIRDRGNEQYF
TRBV18	TRBJ2-2	NA	CASSPRSGERNTGELFF
TRBV24-1	TRBJ1-4	NA	CATSDSGTVNEKLFF
TRBV24-1	TRBJ2-7	NA	CATSDRRSGEQYF
TRBV6-5	TRBJ2-2	few	CASSRPGTGELFF
TRBV12-3/TRBV12-4	TRBJ1-2	NA	CASSLETYGYTF
TRBV19	TRBJ1-4	few	CASSSTGGVEKLFF
TRBV3-1/TRBV3-2	TRBJ1-6	few	CASSLPGGYSPLHF
TRBV6-5	TRBJ1-2	NA	CASSYEGMWTQGYTF
TRBV27	TRBJ2-7	NA	CASSFQTGRLGYEQYF
TRBV20-1	TRBJ2-7	NA	CSASSGGAYEQYF